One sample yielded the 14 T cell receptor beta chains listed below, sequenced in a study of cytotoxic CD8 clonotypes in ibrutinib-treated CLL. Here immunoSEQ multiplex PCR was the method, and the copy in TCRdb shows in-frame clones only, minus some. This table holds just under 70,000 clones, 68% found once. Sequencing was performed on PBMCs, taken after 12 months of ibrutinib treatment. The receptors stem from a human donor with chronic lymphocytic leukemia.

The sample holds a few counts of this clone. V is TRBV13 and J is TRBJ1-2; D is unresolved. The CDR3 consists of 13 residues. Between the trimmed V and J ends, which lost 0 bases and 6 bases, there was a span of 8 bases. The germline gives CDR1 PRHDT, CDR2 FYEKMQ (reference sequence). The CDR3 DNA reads TGTGCCAGCAGCTTAGGAACTGATGATGGCTACACCTTC. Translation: CASSLGTDDGYTF.

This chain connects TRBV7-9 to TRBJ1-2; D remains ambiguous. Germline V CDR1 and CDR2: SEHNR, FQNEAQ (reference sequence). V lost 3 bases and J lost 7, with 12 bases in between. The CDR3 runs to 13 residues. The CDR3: CASSFLEGFGYTF. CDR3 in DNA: TGTGCCAGCAGCTTCCTCGAAGGATTTGGCTACACCTTC.

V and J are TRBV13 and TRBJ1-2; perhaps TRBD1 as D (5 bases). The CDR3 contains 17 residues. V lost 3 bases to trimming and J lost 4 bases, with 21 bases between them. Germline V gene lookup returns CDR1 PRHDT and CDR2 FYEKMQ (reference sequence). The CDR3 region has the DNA TGTGCCAGCAGCTTTTCGGTTTTCAGGGAAGAAGCCTATGGCTACACCTTC. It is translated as CASSFSVFREEAYGYTF.

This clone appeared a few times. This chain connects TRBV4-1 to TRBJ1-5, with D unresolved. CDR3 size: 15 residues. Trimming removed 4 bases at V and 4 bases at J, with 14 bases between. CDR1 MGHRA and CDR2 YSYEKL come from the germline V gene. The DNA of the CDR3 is TGCGCCAGCAGCCTTGACGGGGTCCGTAATCAGCCCCAGCATTTT. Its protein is CASSLDGVRNQPQHF.

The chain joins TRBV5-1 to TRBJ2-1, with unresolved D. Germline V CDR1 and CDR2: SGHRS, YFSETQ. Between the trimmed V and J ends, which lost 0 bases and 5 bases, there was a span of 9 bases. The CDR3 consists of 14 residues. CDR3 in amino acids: CASSLGLMNNEQFF. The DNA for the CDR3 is TGCGCCAGCAGCTTGGGCCTAATGAACAATGAGCAGTTCTTC.

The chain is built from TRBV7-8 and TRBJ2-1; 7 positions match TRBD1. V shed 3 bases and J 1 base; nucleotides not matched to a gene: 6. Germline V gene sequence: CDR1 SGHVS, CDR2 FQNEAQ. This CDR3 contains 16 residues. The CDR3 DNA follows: TGTGCCAGCAGCTTCGGTTGGGACAGATCCTACAATGAGCAGTTCTTC. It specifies CASSFGWDRSYNEQFF.

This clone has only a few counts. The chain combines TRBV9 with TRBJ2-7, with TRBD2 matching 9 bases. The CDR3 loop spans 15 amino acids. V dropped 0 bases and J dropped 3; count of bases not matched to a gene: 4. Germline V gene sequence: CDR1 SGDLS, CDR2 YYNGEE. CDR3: CASSVAVTSGYEQYF. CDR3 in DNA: TGTGCCAGCAGCGTAGCTGTGACTAGCGGCTACGAGCAGTACTTC.

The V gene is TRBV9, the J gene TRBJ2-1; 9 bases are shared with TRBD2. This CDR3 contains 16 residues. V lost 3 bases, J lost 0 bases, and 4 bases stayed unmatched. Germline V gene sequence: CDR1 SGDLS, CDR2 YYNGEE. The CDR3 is CASSGLAGASYNEQFF. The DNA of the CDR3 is TGTGCCAGCAGCGGGTTAGCGGGAGCCTCCTACAATGAGCAGTTCTTC.

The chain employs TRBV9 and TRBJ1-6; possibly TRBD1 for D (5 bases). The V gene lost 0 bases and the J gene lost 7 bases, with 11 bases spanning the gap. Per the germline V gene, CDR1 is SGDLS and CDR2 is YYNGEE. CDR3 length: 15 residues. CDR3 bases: TGTGCCAGCAGCGTAGACTTACCAGGGAATTCACCCCTCCACTTT. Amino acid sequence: CASSVDLPGNSPLHF. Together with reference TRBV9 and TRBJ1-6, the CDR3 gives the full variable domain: DSGVTQTPKHLITATGQRVTLRCSPRSGDLSVYWYQQSLDQGLQFLIQYYNGEERAKGNILERFSAQQFPDLHSELNLSSLELGDSALYFCASSVDLPGNSPLHFGNGTRLTVT.

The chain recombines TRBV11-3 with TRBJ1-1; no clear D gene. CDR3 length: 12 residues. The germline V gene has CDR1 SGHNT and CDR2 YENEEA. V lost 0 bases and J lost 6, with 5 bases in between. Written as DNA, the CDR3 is TGTGCCAGCAGCTTAGATGGGGCTGAAGCTTTCTTT. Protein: CASSLDGAEAFF.

The CDR3 DNA sequence: TGCAGCGCCCGACTAGCGGAGGAGCAGTTCTTC. This sequence encodes CSARLAEEQFF. The genes are TRBV29-1 and TRBJ2-1; TRBD2 aligns across 9 bases. Germline-derived CDR1 and CDR2 are SQVTM and ANQGSEA. The CDR3 extends over 11 amino acids. V dropped 7 bases and J dropped 10; count of bases not matched to a gene: 5.

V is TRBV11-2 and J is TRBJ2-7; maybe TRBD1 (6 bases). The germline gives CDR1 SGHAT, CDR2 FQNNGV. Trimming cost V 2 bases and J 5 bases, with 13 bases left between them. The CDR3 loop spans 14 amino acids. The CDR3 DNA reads TGTGCCAGCAGCTTAATGGCAGGGGTCGACGAGCAGTACTTC. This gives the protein CASSLMAGVDEQYF.

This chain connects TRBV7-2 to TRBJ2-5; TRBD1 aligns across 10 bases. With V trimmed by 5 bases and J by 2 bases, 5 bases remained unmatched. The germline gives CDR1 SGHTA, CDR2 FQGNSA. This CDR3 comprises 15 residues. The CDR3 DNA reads TGTGCCAGCAGCGCCGAGGACAGGGGGCAAGAGACCCAGTACTTC. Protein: CASSAEDRGQETQYF.

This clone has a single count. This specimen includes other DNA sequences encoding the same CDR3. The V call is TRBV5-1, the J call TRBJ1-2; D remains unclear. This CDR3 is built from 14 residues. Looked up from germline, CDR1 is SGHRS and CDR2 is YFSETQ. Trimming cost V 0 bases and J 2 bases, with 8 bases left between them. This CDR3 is CASSLALGNYGYTF. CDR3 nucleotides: TGCGCCAGCAGCTTGGCCTTGGGAAACTATGGCTACACCTTC.